A selection of T cell receptor beta chains follows, all from one sample in a study of blood T cells in healthy people across ages. TCRdb redid the calling of the 5' RACE reads with MiXCR, one entry per CDR3 protein. This table has approximately 800,000 distinct CDR3 sequences, approximately 67% appearing once. Sequencing was performed on blood. The source is a man aged 25 to 40 in good health. Both conserved end residues are part of each CDR3. A D gene is named only where the DNA matches it firmly. Clone size is not always given. Where it is, it says once, few, many or a class for expanded clones.

abundance	d_gene	v_gene	j_gene	CDR3nt	CDR3aa
few	TRBD1	TRBV29-1	TRBJ2-3	TGCAGCGTTGGACAGGGAGTTAGCACAGATACGCAGTATTTT	CSVGQGVSTDTQYF
.	.	TRBV28	TRBJ1-2	TGTGCCAGCAGTTTAGAAGGGGTGTGGGGGACTGGCTACACCTTC	CASSLEGVWGTGYTF
.	.	TRBV7-2	TRBJ2-4	TGTGCCAGCAGCTCCCGGGGCCCCAAAAACATTCAGTACTTC	CASSSRGPKNIQYF
.	TRBD2	TRBV5-1	TRBJ2-4	TGCGCCAGCAGCATAAGCGGGGGGACCGAAGCCAAAAACATTCAGTACTTC	CASSISGGTEAKNIQYF
.	TRBD1	TRBV15	TRBJ1-1	TGTGCCACCAGCAGAGGACAGGGGAAGGGTGAAGCTTTCTTT	CATSRGQGKGEAFF
few	.	TRBV12-3/TRBV12-4	TRBJ1-2	TGTGCCAGCACCAGGGGCGGTTCTAACTATGGCTACACCTTC	CASTRGGSNYGYTF
.	.	TRBV12-3/TRBV12-4	TRBJ2-1	TGTGCCAGCAGTTTTTGGGCAGGGAACAATGAGCAGTTCTTC	CASSFWAGNNEQFF
.	TRBD1	TRBV4-2	TRBJ2-6	TGTGCCAGCAGCCAAAGGGACAGCCGATTCCCCGGGGCCAACGTCCTGACTTTC	CASSQRDSRFPGANVLTF
.	.	TRBV6-5	TRBJ1-6	TGTGCCAGCAGTTCTACAGGAACTAATTCACCCCTCCACTTT	CASSSTGTNSPLHF
.	.	TRBV2	TRBJ1-6	TGTGCCAGCCTACCGAGCAGGGGTGGCTCCTATAATTCACCCCTCCACTTT	CASLPSRGGSYNSPLHF
few	.	TRBV27	TRBJ2-2	TGTGCCAGCAGTCCTAGCCCCGGGGAGCTGTTTTTT	CASSPSPGELFF
few	.	TRBV20-1	TRBJ2-3	TGCAGTGCTAGAGGGCTAGTTTCTACAGATACGCAGTATTTT	CSARGLVSTDTQYF
.	.	TRBV25-1	TRBJ1-1	TGTGCCAGTGCTACAGGTAACACTGAAGCTTTCTTT	CASATGNTEAFF
.	.	TRBV12-3/TRBV12-4	TRBJ2-3	TGTGCCAGCAGCCGAATTGGGGCCCTAGGGGCAGATACGCAGTATTTT	CASSRIGALGADTQYF
few	.	TRBV20-1	TRBJ2-5	TGCAGTGCTAGGAGACTGCCCGGACGGGGAGAGACCCAGTACTTC	CSARRLPGRGETQYF
many	.	TRBV29-1	TRBJ2-5	TGCAGCGTTGGGTGGGAGTTACAAGAGACCCAGTACTTC	CSVGWELQETQYF
.	.	TRBV2	TRBJ2-3	TGTGCCGTCCCAGCTTATTCTAGCACAGATACGCAGTATTTT	CAVPAYSSTDTQYF